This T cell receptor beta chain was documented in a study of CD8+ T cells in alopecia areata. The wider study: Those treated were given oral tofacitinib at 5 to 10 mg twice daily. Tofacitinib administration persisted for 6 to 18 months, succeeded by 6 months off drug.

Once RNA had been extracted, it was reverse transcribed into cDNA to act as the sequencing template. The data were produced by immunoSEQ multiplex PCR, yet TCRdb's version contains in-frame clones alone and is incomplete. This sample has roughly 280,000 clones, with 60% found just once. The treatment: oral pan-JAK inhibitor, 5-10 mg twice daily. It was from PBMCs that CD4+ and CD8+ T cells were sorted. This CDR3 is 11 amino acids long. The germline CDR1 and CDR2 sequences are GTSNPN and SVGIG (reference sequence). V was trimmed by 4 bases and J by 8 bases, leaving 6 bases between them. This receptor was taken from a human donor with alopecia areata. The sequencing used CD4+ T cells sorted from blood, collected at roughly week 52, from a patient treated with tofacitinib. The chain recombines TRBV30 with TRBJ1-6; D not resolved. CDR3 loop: CAWKRDSPLHF. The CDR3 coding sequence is TGTGCCTGGAAGCGGGATTCACCCCTCCACTTT.